Listed below are T cell receptor beta chains from one sample, sequenced in a study of PD-L1 blockade in urothelial cancer. Using immunoSEQ multiplex PCR, the repertoire was profiled, and TCRdb retains in-frame clones only, with some absent. This sample carries approximately 30,000 clones, roughly 80% of them seen once, and the ten largest clones take around 1.9%. The sequencing used PBMCs, collected around atezolizumab (anti-PD-L1) treatment. The receptor source for this set is a man over 45 with urothelial cancer. Each CDR3 is given with its conserved first and last residue. Each record gives: clone size, V gene, D gene, J gene, CDR3 protein, CDR3 DNA. D genes are given only for firm matches. The listing skips clone size in some rows; elsewhere it reads once, few, many or a size class.

clone size: once; V gene: TRBV19; D gene: TRBD1; J gene: TRBJ1-1; CDR3 protein: CASSAPGQGNTEAFF; CDR3 DNA: TGTGCCAGTAGTGCCCCGGGACAGGGGAACACTGAAGCTTTCTTT
clone size: -; V gene: TRBV27; D gene: -; J gene: TRBJ2-5; CDR3 protein: CASKTSQETQYF; CDR3 DNA: TGTGCCAGCAAGACTAGCCAAGAGACCCAGTACTTC
clone size: -; V gene: TRBV9; D gene: -; J gene: TRBJ1-3; CDR3 protein: CASSVASGYGNTIYF; CDR3 DNA: TGTGCCAGCAGCGTAGCATCAGGGTATGGAAACACCATATATTTT
clone size: -; V gene: TRBV2; D gene: -; J gene: TRBJ2-2; CDR3 protein: CASIYRAGELFF; CDR3 DNA: TGTGCCAGCATTTATAGAGCCGGGGAGCTGTTTTTT
clone size: -; V gene: TRBV2; D gene: -; J gene: TRBJ1-5; CDR3 protein: CASVTGGDQPQHF; CDR3 DNA: TGTGCCAGCGTAACGGGGGGTGATCAGCCCCAGCATTTT
clone size: once; V gene: TRBV6-1; D gene: -; J gene: TRBJ2-7; CDR3 protein: CASSEWSLGSKDEQYF; CDR3 DNA: TGTGCCAGCAGTGAATGGTCGCTGGGGAGCAAGGACGAGCAGTACTTC
clone size: -; V gene: TRBV6-5; D gene: -; J gene: TRBJ1-1; CDR3 protein: CASSQRQSTEAFF; CDR3 DNA: TGTGCCAGCAGTCAACGACAGTCCACTGAAGCTTTCTTT
clone size: -; V gene: TRBV5-4; D gene: TRBD2; J gene: TRBJ2-1; CDR3 protein: CASSSPGRTSGYNEQFF; CDR3 DNA: TGTGCCAGCAGCTCCCCAGGGAGGACTAGCGGTTACAATGAGCAGTTCTTC
clone size: -; V gene: TRBV7-9; D gene: TRBD1; J gene: TRBJ2-3; CDR3 protein: CAIGTGSTDTQYF; CDR3 DNA: TGTGCCATAGGGACAGGGTCGACAGATACGCAGTATTTT
clone size: -; V gene: TRBV5-1; D gene: TRBD2; J gene: TRBJ2-3; CDR3 protein: CASSFGGAGTDTQYF; CDR3 DNA: TGCGCCAGCAGCTTCGGGGGGGCAGGTACAGATACGCAGTATTTT
clone size: -; V gene: TRBV19; D gene: -; J gene: TRBJ1-4; CDR3 protein: CASSKQSTNEKLFF; CDR3 DNA: TGTGCCAGTAGCAAACAATCAACTAATGAAAAACTGTTTTTT
clone size: -; V gene: TRBV30; D gene: -; J gene: TRBJ1-2; CDR3 protein: CAWSQGIGVYGYTF; CDR3 DNA: TGTGCCTGGAGTCAGGGGATCGGTGTCTATGGCTACACCTTC
clone size: -; V gene: TRBV5-4; D gene: -; J gene: TRBJ2-1; CDR3 protein: CASSNNVGVYNEQFF; CDR3 DNA: TGTGCCAGCAGCAACAATGTGGGAGTATACAATGAGCAGTTCTTC
clone size: -; V gene: TRBV7-7; D gene: TRBD2; J gene: TRBJ2-3; CDR3 protein: CASSLGLAGSTDTQYF; CDR3 DNA: TGTGCTAGCAGCTTAGGGCTAGCGGGAAGCACAGATACGCAGTATTTT
clone size: -; V gene: TRBV5-3; D gene: -; J gene: TRBJ1-4; CDR3 protein: CARSLGDTVGEKLFF; CDR3 DNA: TGTGCCAGAAGCTTGGGGGACACGGTGGGTGAAAAACTGTTTTTT
clone size: -; V gene: TRBV7-2; D gene: -; J gene: TRBJ1-6; CDR3 protein: CASRQEGGLGNSPLHF; CDR3 DNA: TGTGCCAGCAGACAGGAGGGGGGGCTTGGGAATTCACCCCTCCACTTT
clone size: few; V gene: TRBV27; D gene: -; J gene: TRBJ1-2; CDR3 protein: CATSAGGGYTF; CDR3 DNA: TGTGCCACCTCGGCGGGGGGCGGCTACACCTTC
clone size: -; V gene: TRBV14; D gene: TRBD2; J gene: TRBJ2-4; CDR3 protein: CASPEASGKLIQYF; CDR3 DNA: TGTGCCAGCCCCGAAGCTAGCGGGAAGCTCATTCAGTACTTC
clone size: -; V gene: TRBV5-1; D gene: -; J gene: TRBJ1-4; CDR3 protein: CASSSLTATNEKLFF; CDR3 DNA: TGCGCCAGCAGCTCCCTGACAGCAACTAATGAAAAACTGTTTTTT
clone size: -; V gene: TRBV2; D gene: -; J gene: TRBJ2-7; CDR3 protein: CASSESGDSYEQYF; CDR3 DNA: TGTGCCAGCAGTGAATCTGGAGACTCCTACGAGCAGTACTTC
clone size: -; V gene: TRBV28; D gene: TRBD1; J gene: TRBJ1-2; CDR3 protein: CASSFSGGFYYGYTF; CDR3 DNA: TGTGCCAGCAGTTTTTCAGGGGGCTTCTATTATGGCTACACCTTC
clone size: -; V gene: TRBV18; D gene: -; J gene: TRBJ2-3; CDR3 protein: CASSPAADTQYF; CDR3 DNA: TGTGCCAGCTCACCGGCGGCAGATACGCAGTATTTT
clone size: few; V gene: TRBV9; D gene: -; J gene: TRBJ2-5; CDR3 protein: CASSVAVRETQYF; CDR3 DNA: TGTGCCAGCAGCGTAGCGGTGCGCGAGACCCAGTACTTC
clone size: -; V gene: TRBV5-1; D gene: TRBD1; J gene: TRBJ2-5; CDR3 protein: CASSPWLGTDQETQYF; CDR3 DNA: TGCGCCAGCAGCCCCTGGCTGGGGACAGACCAAGAGACCCAGTACTTC
clone size: -; V gene: TRBV15; D gene: TRBD2; J gene: TRBJ2-7; CDR3 protein: CATSRESGLAYEQYF; CDR3 DNA: TGTGCCACCAGCAGAGAGTCCGGACTAGCCTACGAGCAGTACTTC
clone size: -; V gene: TRBV9; D gene: TRBD2; J gene: TRBJ2-1; CDR3 protein: CASSARLAGVYEQFF; CDR3 DNA: TGTGCCAGCAGCGCCCGACTAGCGGGAGTGTATGAGCAGTTCTTC
clone size: -; V gene: TRBV11-2; D gene: TRBD2; J gene: TRBJ2-1; CDR3 protein: CASSLAPWTSNEQFF; CDR3 DNA: TGTGCCAGCAGCTTAGCCCCTTGGACTAGCAATGAGCAGTTCTTC
clone size: once; V gene: TRBV4-2; D gene: TRBD1; J gene: TRBJ1-2; CDR3 protein: CASSQEGGTGFGYTF; CDR3 DNA: TGTGCCAGCAGCCAAGAAGGGGGGACAGGGTTTGGCTACACCTTC
clone size: -; V gene: TRBV9; D gene: TRBD1; J gene: TRBJ2-5; CDR3 protein: CASGTSGQGGWTQYF; CDR3 DNA: TGTGCCAGCGGAACTTCGGGACAGGGGGGATGGACCCAGTACTTC
clone size: -; V gene: TRBV19; D gene: TRBD1; J gene: TRBJ1-4; CDR3 protein: CASSFSSGTGLAKKLFF; CDR3 DNA: TGTGCCAGTAGTTTTTCGTCCGGGACAGGGTTAGCGAAAAAACTGTTTTTT
clone size: -; V gene: TRBV4-1; D gene: -; J gene: TRBJ1-1; CDR3 protein: CASSQVAANTEAFF; CDR3 DNA: TGCGCCAGCAGCCAAGTCGCGGCGAACACTGAAGCTTTCTTT
clone size: few; V gene: TRBV29-1; D gene: TRBD1; J gene: TRBJ2-7; CDR3 protein: CSVLDGTGLNEQYF; CDR3 DNA: TGCAGCGTCCTCGACGGGACAGGGCTTAACGAGCAGTACTTC
clone size: -; V gene: TRBV7-2; D gene: -; J gene: TRBJ2-7; CDR3 protein: CASSLRDTSYEQYF; CDR3 DNA: TGTGCCAGCAGCTTACGGGACACCTCCTACGAGCAGTACTTC
clone size: few; V gene: TRBV30; D gene: -; J gene: TRBJ1-2; CDR3 protein: CAWDNQDSNYGYTF; CDR3 DNA: TGTGCCTGGGACAATCAAGACAGTAACTATGGCTACACCTTC
clone size: -; V gene: TRBV19; D gene: TRBD2; J gene: TRBJ2-1; CDR3 protein: CASSPTSGGAGDEQFF; CDR3 DNA: TGTGCCAGTAGCCCGACTAGCGGGGGGGCAGGGGATGAGCAGTTCTTC
clone size: -; V gene: TRBV5-6; D gene: -; J gene: TRBJ2-5; CDR3 protein: CASSSLGQGGETQYF; CDR3 DNA: TGTGCCAGCAGCTCACTAGGACAGGGAGGGGAGACCCAGTACTTC
clone size: -; V gene: TRBV6-5; D gene: -; J gene: TRBJ1-2; CDR3 protein: CASSYSPGPYGYTF; CDR3 DNA: TGTGCCAGCAGTTACTCGCCAGGTCCCTATGGCTACACCTTC
clone size: few; V gene: TRBV6-1; D gene: -; J gene: TRBJ2-3; CDR3 protein: CASSESEAQDTQYF; CDR3 DNA: TGTGCCAGCAGTGAAAGTGAAGCGCAAGATACGCAGTATTTT
clone size: -; V gene: TRBV18; D gene: -; J gene: TRBJ1-3; CDR3 protein: CASSPYSDAGYGNTIYF; CDR3 DNA: TGTGCCAGCTCACCCTATTCAGATGCGGGTTATGGAAACACCATATATTTT
clone size: -; V gene: TRBV7-9; D gene: -; J gene: TRBJ2-3; CDR3 protein: CASSERLSTDTQYF; CDR3 DNA: TGTGCCAGCAGCGAGAGACTTAGCACAGATACGCAGTATTTT
clone size: few; V gene: TRBV5-4; D gene: TRBD2; J gene: TRBJ2-5; CDR3 protein: CASSLKGTSGRNETQYF; CDR3 DNA: TGTGCCAGCAGCCTAAAGGGGACTAGCGGGAGGAATGAGACCCAGTACTTC
clone size: -; V gene: TRBV4-2; D gene: -; J gene: TRBJ1-5; CDR3 protein: CASSQSLTSSNQPQHF; CDR3 DNA: TGTGCCAGCAGCCAATCCCTGACATCTAGCAATCAGCCCCAGCATTTT